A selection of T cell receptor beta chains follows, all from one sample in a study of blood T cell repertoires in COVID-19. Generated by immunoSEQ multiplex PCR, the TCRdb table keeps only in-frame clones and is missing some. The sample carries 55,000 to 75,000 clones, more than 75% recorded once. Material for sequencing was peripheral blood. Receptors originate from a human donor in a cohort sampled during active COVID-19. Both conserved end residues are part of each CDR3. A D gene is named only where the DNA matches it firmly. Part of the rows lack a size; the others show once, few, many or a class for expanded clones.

cdr3_nt: TGTGCCAGCACTACGGGAGACAGGGGAGGAGGCTACACCTTC; cdr3_aa: CASTTGDRGGGYTF; j_call: TRBJ1-2; clone_size: .; d_call: TRBD1; v_call: TRBV6-5
cdr3_nt: TGTGCCAGCAGCGAGGGCGCGGGGGCGGGGGAAGAAAAACTGTTTTTT; cdr3_aa: CASSEGAGAGEEKLFF; j_call: TRBJ1-4; clone_size: .; d_call: .; v_call: TRBV9
cdr3_nt: TGCGCCAGCAGCCAAGTGGTTGGACTAGAAGATACGCAGTATTTT; cdr3_aa: CASSQVVGLEDTQYF; j_call: TRBJ2-3; clone_size: .; d_call: TRBD2; v_call: TRBV4-1
cdr3_nt: TGTGCCAGCAGCTTGGGTCAGAACTATGGCTACACCTTC; cdr3_aa: CASSLGQNYGYTF; j_call: TRBJ1-2; clone_size: once; d_call: .; v_call: TRBV5-5
cdr3_nt: TGCGCCAGCAGCCAAGAGACAGGGGTTTCACCCCTCCACTTT; cdr3_aa: CASSQETGVSPLHF; j_call: TRBJ1-6; clone_size: few; d_call: TRBD1; v_call: TRBV4-1
cdr3_nt: TGTGCCAGCAGCCGTGGGAGCGGGGGGGGGTACGAGCAGTACTTC; cdr3_aa: CASSRGSGGGYEQYF; j_call: TRBJ2-7; clone_size: .; d_call: TRBD2; v_call: TRBV28
cdr3_nt: TGTGCCAGCAGCGAGGGGACTAGCGCTAGCTACGAGCAGTACTTC; cdr3_aa: CASSEGTSASYEQYF; j_call: TRBJ2-7; clone_size: .; d_call: TRBD2; v_call: TRBV9
cdr3_nt: TGCGCCAGCAGCTCGGGACAGGGGTACTACGAGCAGTACTTC; cdr3_aa: CASSSGQGYYEQYF; j_call: TRBJ2-7; clone_size: .; d_call: TRBD1; v_call: TRBV5-1
cdr3_nt: TGTGCCAGCAGCCCCGGGACAGCCTACGAGCAGTACTTC; cdr3_aa: CASSPGTAYEQYF; j_call: TRBJ2-7; clone_size: .; d_call: TRBD1; v_call: TRBV14
cdr3_nt: TGCAGCGTAACTAGAACGGAGAATGAGCAGTTCTTC; cdr3_aa: CSVTRTENEQFF; j_call: TRBJ2-1; clone_size: .; d_call: .; v_call: TRBV29-1
cdr3_nt: TGTGCCAGCAGTTTGAGGGTAAGAGGTCCTGAAGCTTTCTTT; cdr3_aa: CASSLRVRGPEAFF; j_call: TRBJ1-1; clone_size: .; d_call: .; v_call: TRBV28
cdr3_nt: TGTGCCAGCAGTCGACCGGGACAGGGAGACACTGAAGCTTTCTTT; cdr3_aa: CASSRPGQGDTEAFF; j_call: TRBJ1-1; clone_size: .; d_call: TRBD1; v_call: TRBV6-5
cdr3_nt: TGTGCCAGTACCCTGACAGGGCGGTCTGGGGCCAACGTCCTGACTTTC; cdr3_aa: CASTLTGRSGANVLTF; j_call: TRBJ2-6; clone_size: .; d_call: TRBD1; v_call: TRBV19
cdr3_nt: TGTGCCAGCAGCCCGGCGGCCCGGGGGGGCCGCTCCTACGAGCAGTACTTC; cdr3_aa: CASSPAARGGRSYEQYF; j_call: TRBJ2-7; clone_size: once; d_call: TRBD2; v_call: TRBV5-4
cdr3_nt: TGTGCCGTAAAGGCAGGCACTGAAGCTTTCTTT; cdr3_aa: CAVKAGTEAFF; j_call: TRBJ1-1; clone_size: .; d_call: .; v_call: TRBV18
cdr3_nt: TGTGCCAGCAGCCTCAACCGGGACAGGGTCCACGAGCAGTACTTC; cdr3_aa: CASSLNRDRVHEQYF; j_call: TRBJ2-7; clone_size: .; d_call: TRBD1; v_call: TRBV7-9
cdr3_nt: TGTGCCAGCAGCTTATTGCCAGGGTTTAGGAACACTGAAGCTTTCTTT; cdr3_aa: CASSLLPGFRNTEAFF; j_call: TRBJ1-1; clone_size: .; d_call: .; v_call: TRBV7-2
cdr3_nt: TGTGCCAGCAGTGAGCAGGGAGGGCAGTACTTC; cdr3_aa: CASSEQGGQYF; j_call: TRBJ2-7; clone_size: .; d_call: .; v_call: TRBV2
cdr3_nt: TGTGCCAGCAGCCAAGATCCCCCCAGGGAAGGATTAGGTTACGAGCAGTACTTC; cdr3_aa: CASSQDPPREGLGYEQYF; j_call: TRBJ2-7; clone_size: .; d_call: .; v_call: TRBV4-2
cdr3_nt: TGTGCCTGGAATGAGCGGGGCCCGTTTAATTACGAGCAGTACTTC; cdr3_aa: CAWNERGPFNYEQYF; j_call: TRBJ2-7; clone_size: .; d_call: TRBD2; v_call: TRBV30
cdr3_nt: TGCGCCAGCAGTGAGTCGGCGGTCAGGGGGATCCATGAGCAGTACTTC; cdr3_aa: CASSESAVRGIHEQYF; j_call: TRBJ2-7; clone_size: .; d_call: TRBD1; v_call: TRBV10-2
cdr3_nt: TGTGCCAGCAGCCGAAGCAGGGGCCCAGGGCCTAATGAAAAACTGTTTTTT; cdr3_aa: CASSRSRGPGPNEKLFF; j_call: TRBJ1-4; clone_size: .; d_call: .; v_call: TRBV11-2
cdr3_nt: TGTGCCAGCAGTTTAAAGGACAGGGTGAACTACGAGCAGTACTTC; cdr3_aa: CASSLKDRVNYEQYF; j_call: TRBJ2-7; clone_size: .; d_call: TRBD1; v_call: TRBV27
cdr3_nt: TGCAGCGTTGAAGATGGGAGTAGGAACTACGAGCAGTACTTC; cdr3_aa: CSVEDGSRNYEQYF; j_call: TRBJ2-7; clone_size: .; d_call: .; v_call: TRBV29-1
cdr3_nt: TGTGCCAGCCTCGGGCGAGGGTGGAGGAACACTGAAGCTTTCTTT; cdr3_aa: CASLGRGWRNTEAFF; j_call: TRBJ1-1; clone_size: .; d_call: .; v_call: TRBV11-2
cdr3_nt: TGTGCCAGCAGAGGGGGCTCGGATAATTCCGGGGAGCTGTTTTTT; cdr3_aa: CASRGGSDNSGELFF; j_call: TRBJ2-2; clone_size: .; d_call: TRBD1; v_call: TRBV6-5
cdr3_nt: TGTGCCAGCAGTCCTGGGACATCTGAAGCTTTCTTT; cdr3_aa: CASSPGTSEAFF; j_call: TRBJ1-1; clone_size: .; d_call: .; v_call: TRBV2
cdr3_nt: TGTGCCAGCAGCTCACAGGGATACAGCGATGGAGCTTTCTTT; cdr3_aa: CASSSQGYSDGAFF; j_call: TRBJ1-1; clone_size: .; d_call: .; v_call: TRBV5-4
cdr3_nt: TGTGCCAGCAGCTTATACGGGGGGGGCCGGTCCTACAATGAGCAGTTCTTC; cdr3_aa: CASSLYGGGRSYNEQFF; j_call: TRBJ2-1; clone_size: .; d_call: TRBD2; v_call: TRBV11-2
cdr3_nt: TGTGCCAGCAGCCCCCTCGGGGGGAGCACAGATACGCAGTATTTT; cdr3_aa: CASSPLGGSTDTQYF; j_call: TRBJ2-3; clone_size: .; d_call: TRBD2; v_call: TRBV9
cdr3_nt: TGTGCCAGCAGTTTAACCCGACAGGGGCCAGAGACCCAGTACTTC; cdr3_aa: CASSLTRQGPETQYF; j_call: TRBJ2-5; clone_size: .; d_call: TRBD1; v_call: TRBV28
cdr3_nt: TGTGCCAGCAGTTTTGGTTCCGCAGGGCCGTGGGAGCAGTACTTC; cdr3_aa: CASSFGSAGPWEQYF; j_call: TRBJ2-7; clone_size: .; d_call: .; v_call: TRBV28
cdr3_nt: TGCGCCAGCAGCCAAGGGCGGGGACGGCAAAAAGAGACCCAGTACTTC; cdr3_aa: CASSQGRGRQKETQYF; j_call: TRBJ2-5; clone_size: .; d_call: .; v_call: TRBV4-3
cdr3_nt: TGTGCCAGCAGCCAGGGGGACAGGGGGCGATCGAACACTGAAGCTTTCTTT; cdr3_aa: CASSQGDRGRSNTEAFF; j_call: TRBJ1-1; clone_size: .; d_call: TRBD1; v_call: TRBV11-2
cdr3_nt: TGTGCCAGCAGCGGACAGGGGGCTAGCAGTTCACCCCTCCACTTT; cdr3_aa: CASSGQGASSSPLHF; j_call: TRBJ1-6; clone_size: .; d_call: TRBD1; v_call: TRBV2
cdr3_nt: TGTGCCAGCAGCTTAGCATTCGGGGTCGGAAACACCATATATTTT; cdr3_aa: CASSLAFGVGNTIYF; j_call: TRBJ1-3; clone_size: .; d_call: .; v_call: TRBV7-9
cdr3_nt: TGTGCCAGCAGGAATCTGAGGGCCACCTACGAGCAGTACTTC; cdr3_aa: CASRNLRATYEQYF; j_call: TRBJ2-7; clone_size: .; d_call: .; v_call: TRBV27
cdr3_nt: TGTGCCAGCACCCGTGACAAGCCGAGAACCGGGGAGCTGTTTTTT; cdr3_aa: CASTRDKPRTGELFF; j_call: TRBJ2-2; clone_size: .; d_call: .; v_call: TRBV6-5
cdr3_nt: TGTGCCAGTCACAGGGGAGGTAATTCACCCCTCCACTTT; cdr3_aa: CASHRGGNSPLHF; j_call: TRBJ1-6; clone_size: few; d_call: TRBD1; v_call: TRBV28
cdr3_nt: TGTGCCACCCGCCCGAGGGATACTAACTATGGCTACACCTTC; cdr3_aa: CATRPRDTNYGYTF; j_call: TRBJ1-2; clone_size: .; d_call: .; v_call: TRBV24-1
cdr3_nt: TGCAGCGTTGGGGTCCCAGGACAGCAAAACTATGGCTACACCTTC; cdr3_aa: CSVGVPGQQNYGYTF; j_call: TRBJ1-2; clone_size: .; d_call: .; v_call: TRBV29-1
cdr3_nt: TGTGCCAGCAGCGTAGACGGACAGCCTACCGGGGAGCTGTTTTTT; cdr3_aa: CASSVDGQPTGELFF; j_call: TRBJ2-2; clone_size: .; d_call: .; v_call: TRBV9
cdr3_nt: TGTGCCAGTAGTATCTGGCAGGGGAGCTCCTACGAGCAGTACTTC; cdr3_aa: CASSIWQGSSYEQYF; j_call: TRBJ2-7; clone_size: once; d_call: .; v_call: TRBV19
cdr3_nt: TGTGCCAGCAGCATGTTCGGAGACGGTTATGGCTACACCTTC; cdr3_aa: CASSMFGDGYGYTF; j_call: TRBJ1-2; clone_size: once; d_call: .; v_call: TRBV5-4
cdr3_nt: TGTGCCAGCAGTCCGACAGGGGGCAATTCACCCCTCCACTTT; cdr3_aa: CASSPTGGNSPLHF; j_call: TRBJ1-6; clone_size: .; d_call: TRBD1; v_call: TRBV27
cdr3_nt: TGCGCCAGCAGTATATTAGCGGGGGAAGAAGATACGCAGTATTTT; cdr3_aa: CASSILAGEEDTQYF; j_call: TRBJ2-3; clone_size: .; d_call: TRBD2; v_call: TRBV10-2
cdr3_nt: TGTGCCAGCAGTCCGGACGGAGGACGCCATGAAGCTTTCTTT; cdr3_aa: CASSPDGGRHEAFF; j_call: TRBJ1-1; clone_size: .; d_call: .; v_call: TRBV6-5
cdr3_nt: TGTGCCTGGAGTGCCCCACCAGGGCCCTATGGCTACACCTTC; cdr3_aa: CAWSAPPGPYGYTF; j_call: TRBJ1-2; clone_size: once; d_call: .; v_call: TRBV30
cdr3_nt: TGTGCCAGCGGCAGGGGGCTAGAGCAGTACTTC; cdr3_aa: CASGRGLEQYF; j_call: TRBJ2-7; clone_size: .; d_call: TRBD1; v_call: TRBV12-3/TRBV12-4
cdr3_nt: TGTGCCAGCAGCGTAGAGGTGGGAGGAGGGGTCTATGGCTACACCTTC; cdr3_aa: CASSVEVGGGVYGYTF; j_call: TRBJ1-2; clone_size: .; d_call: .; v_call: TRBV9
cdr3_nt: TGTGCCAGCAGTGAAAGCGGTAACAGGGGTCAGGTGGAGACCCAGTACTTC; cdr3_aa: CASSESGNRGQVETQYF; j_call: TRBJ2-5; clone_size: .; d_call: TRBD1; v_call: TRBV6-1
cdr3_nt: TGTGCCAGCAGCTTATACGTGGGACAAGCAAGCTCCTACAATGAGCAGTTCTTC; cdr3_aa: CASSLYVGQASSYNEQFF; j_call: TRBJ2-1; clone_size: .; d_call: .; v_call: TRBV11-2
cdr3_nt: TGTGCCAGCCTGACATTCGGGGGGGGCAACGGTGAAGCTTTCTTT; cdr3_aa: CASLTFGGGNGEAFF; j_call: TRBJ1-1; clone_size: .; d_call: .; v_call: TRBV6-6